This T cell receptor beta chain is drawn from a study of CD8 T cells in ankylosing spondylitis. Whole-study results and caveats: Disease-linked clones were reportedly significantly enriched in matched ankylosing spondylitis synovial fluid. In peripheral blood, disease-linked CD8+ clones occurred at relatively low frequencies. Several of the motif variants were reported before in synovial fluid and blood from reactive arthritis. Ankylosing spondylitis blood appeared to be characterized by a TCR beta motif of several highly homologous variants.

This CDR3 is built from 14 residues. Between the trimmed V and J ends, which lost 4 bases and 4 bases, there was a span of 14 bases. Germline V lookup: CDR1 SGHRS, CDR2 YFSETQ. This clonotype showed up many times. Its antigen remains unidentified. Quantitative 5'-RACE with molecular barcodes produced the TCR beta libraries. TCRdb itself ran the 5' RACE reads through MiXCR, one entry per CDR3 protein. The table has 330,000 or so distinct CDR3 sequences, 8% seen once. V gene TRBV5-1 combines with J gene TRBJ1-2; the D gene is possibly TRBD1 (5 bases). Specimen: blood, either unsorted or a sorted T cell fraction (not recorded which). The sequence derives from a male donor with ankylosing spondylitis. CDR3 sequence reads: CASSDRQSSYGYTF. DNA for the CDR3: TGCGCCAGCAGCGACCGACAGTCTTCCTATGGCTACACCTTC.